This record covers a single T cell receptor (beta chain). The antigen remains unidentified. The sample contains more than one DNA sequence encoding this CDR3. The sample belongs to a study of shared clonotypes between healthy human individuals. Overall study findings and caveats: The generation probabilities recorded for non-shared clonotypes fell below those of clonotypes shared by all four donors.

Execution of the assay was at deep level. Sequencing used immunoSEQ multiplex PCR; TCRdb keeps in-frame clones, though not all of them. The sample includes millions of clones, over 85% seen only once; the top ten take 0.13%. The donors were all Caucasian adults (living in Nashville, Tennessee). There are 15 residues in the CDR3. The V and J ends lost 3 bases and 2 bases respectively, with 11 bases between them. The germline V gene encodes CDR1 ENHRY and CDR2 SYGVKD. The chain couples TRBV10-3 to TRBJ1-5; D is ambiguous. The sample consisted of naive CD4+ T cells sorted from blood. Subset indicated: CD45RA+ positively selected. This sequence was found in a man in his late teens or twenties in good health. The CDR3 is CAISEGPGGNQPQHF. The DNA of the CDR3 is TGTGCCATCAGTGAAGGCCCCGGGGGCAATCAGCCCCAGCATTTT.